This TCR beta chain comes out of a study of blood T cells in healthy people across ages. Overall study results and limits: One million T cells yielded diversity estimates that were considered underestimates. Leaving the PBMCs unsorted stopped any conclusive comparison of naive versus antigen-experienced cells. Age showed a roughly linear inverse relationship with TCR beta diversity per million T cells.

This clonotype has more than one count but fewer than ten. Its antigen is as yet unknown. Primers used in a second PCR of about 7 to 12 cycles were a sample-barcoded 5' primer and a J-beta primer mix. Each single sample gave us at least 2.5 million CDR3-containing paired-end reads. TCRdb processed the 5' RACE reads anew with MiXCR; each CDR3 protein has one entry. The table lists 800,000 to 900,000 distinct CDR3 sequences, 55% to 65% of them singletons. The receptor was isolated from a man aged 25 to 40 in good health. The sequenced material came from blood.

The CDR3, as DNA: TGCGCCAGCAGCTTAGGGGGGTCTGACTACAATGAGCAGTTCTTC. Protein sequence: CASSLGGSDYNEQFF. This sequence joins TRBV5-1 and TRBJ2-1; possibly TRBD1 or TRBD2 for D (6 bases each). V gave up 2 bases and J gave up 3 bases, with 12 bases separating them. Looked up from germline, CDR1 is SGHRS and CDR2 is YFSETQ. This CDR3 is 15 amino acids long.